The clone carrying this T cell receptor (beta chain) was counted at least ten times. To make TCR beta libraries, researchers used iRepertoire HTBI primers and Arm-PCR of CDR3 regions. A single record per CDR3 protein comes from TCRdb applying MiXCR to the multiplex PCR reads. The top ten clones hold around three fifths of a sample with 310,000 or so distinct CDR3 sequences, around 21% of them seen once. These data originate in a study of regulatory T cells in long-lasting Graves disease. Study details: The definition of persistent Graves' disease was over 5 years of antithyroid drugs with positive TSH receptor antibodies.

Time point of the sample: persistent/refractory GD, antithyroid drugs over 5 years with positive TRAb. PBMC RNA was the source of the TCR library. The patient group derived from an endocrinology department in Xi'an, China. This clonotype was obtained from a female donor with Graves disease. The sequencing used peripheral blood mononuclear cells (PBMCs), collected when the disease was refractory, from a patient treated with antithyroid drugs.

Here the CDR3 DNA reads TGTGCCAGTAGACAACACACAACTAATGAAAAACTGTTTTTT. The encoded protein is CASRQHTTNEKLFF. The chain links TRBV2 to TRBJ1-4; no reliable D call. The CDR3 contains 14 residues. Trimming pared 9 bases from V and 0 bases from J, leaving 11 bases between. The germline V gene has CDR1 SNHLY and CDR2 FYNNEI.